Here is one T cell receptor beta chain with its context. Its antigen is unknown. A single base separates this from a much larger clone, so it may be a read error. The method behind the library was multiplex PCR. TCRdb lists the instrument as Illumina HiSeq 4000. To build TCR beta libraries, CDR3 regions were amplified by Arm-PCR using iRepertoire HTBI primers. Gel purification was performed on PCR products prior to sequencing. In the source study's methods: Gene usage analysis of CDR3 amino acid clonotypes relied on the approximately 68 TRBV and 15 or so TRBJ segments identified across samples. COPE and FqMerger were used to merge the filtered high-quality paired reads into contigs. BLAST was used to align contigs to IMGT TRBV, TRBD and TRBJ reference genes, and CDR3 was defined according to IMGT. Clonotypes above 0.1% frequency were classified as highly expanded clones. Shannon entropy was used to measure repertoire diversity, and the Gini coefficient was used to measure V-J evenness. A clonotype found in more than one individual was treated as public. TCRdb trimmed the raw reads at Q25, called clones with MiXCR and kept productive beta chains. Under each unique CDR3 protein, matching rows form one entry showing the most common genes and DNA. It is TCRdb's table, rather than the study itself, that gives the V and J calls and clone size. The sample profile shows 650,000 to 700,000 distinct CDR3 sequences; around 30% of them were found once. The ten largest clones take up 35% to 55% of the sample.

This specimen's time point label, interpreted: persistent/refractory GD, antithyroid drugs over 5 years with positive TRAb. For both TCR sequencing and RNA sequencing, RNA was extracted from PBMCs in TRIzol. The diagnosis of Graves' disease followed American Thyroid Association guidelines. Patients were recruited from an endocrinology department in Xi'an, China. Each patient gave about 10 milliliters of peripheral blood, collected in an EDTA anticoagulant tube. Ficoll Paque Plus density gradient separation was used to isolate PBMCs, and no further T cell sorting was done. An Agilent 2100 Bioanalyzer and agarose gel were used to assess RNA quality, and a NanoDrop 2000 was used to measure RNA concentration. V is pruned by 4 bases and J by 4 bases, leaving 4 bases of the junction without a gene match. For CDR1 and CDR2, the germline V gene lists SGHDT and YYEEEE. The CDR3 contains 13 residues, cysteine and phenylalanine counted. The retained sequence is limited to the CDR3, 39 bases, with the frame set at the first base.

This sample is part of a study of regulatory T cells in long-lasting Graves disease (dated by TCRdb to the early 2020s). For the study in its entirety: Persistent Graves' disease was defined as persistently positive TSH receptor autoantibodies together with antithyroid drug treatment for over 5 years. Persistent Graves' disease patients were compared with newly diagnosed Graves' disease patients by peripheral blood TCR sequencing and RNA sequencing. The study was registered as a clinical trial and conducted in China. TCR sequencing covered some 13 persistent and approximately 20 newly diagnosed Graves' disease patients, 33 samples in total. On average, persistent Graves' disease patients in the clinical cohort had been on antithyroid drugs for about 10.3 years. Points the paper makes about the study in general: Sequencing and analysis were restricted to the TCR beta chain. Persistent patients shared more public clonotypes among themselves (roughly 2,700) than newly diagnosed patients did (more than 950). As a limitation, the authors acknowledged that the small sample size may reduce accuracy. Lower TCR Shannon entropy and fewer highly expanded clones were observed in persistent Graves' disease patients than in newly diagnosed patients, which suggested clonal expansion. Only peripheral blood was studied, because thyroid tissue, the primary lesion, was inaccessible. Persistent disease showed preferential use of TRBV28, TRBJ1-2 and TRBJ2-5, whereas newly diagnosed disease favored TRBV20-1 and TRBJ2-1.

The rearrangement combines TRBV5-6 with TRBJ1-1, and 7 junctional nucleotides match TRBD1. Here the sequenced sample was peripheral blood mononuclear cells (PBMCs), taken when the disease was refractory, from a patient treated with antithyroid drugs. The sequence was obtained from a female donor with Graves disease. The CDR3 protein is CASSHRGGTEAFF. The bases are TGTGCCAGCAGCCACAGGGGCGGCACTGAAGCTTTCTTT.